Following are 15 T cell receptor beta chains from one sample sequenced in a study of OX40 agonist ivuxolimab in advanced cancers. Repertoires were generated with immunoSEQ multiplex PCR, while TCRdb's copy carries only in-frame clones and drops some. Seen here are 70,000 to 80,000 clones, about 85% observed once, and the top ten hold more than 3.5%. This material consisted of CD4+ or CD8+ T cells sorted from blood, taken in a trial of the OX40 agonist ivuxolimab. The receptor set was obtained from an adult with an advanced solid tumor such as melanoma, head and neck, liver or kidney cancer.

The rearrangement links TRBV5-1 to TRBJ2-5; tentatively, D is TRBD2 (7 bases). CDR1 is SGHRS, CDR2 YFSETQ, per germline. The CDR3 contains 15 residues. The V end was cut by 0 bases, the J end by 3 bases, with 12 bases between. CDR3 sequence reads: CASSLGAGAEETQYF. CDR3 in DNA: TGCGCCAGCAGCTTGGGGGCGGGGGCAGAAGAGACCCAGTACTTC. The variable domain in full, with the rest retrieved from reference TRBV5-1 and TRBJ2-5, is KAGVTQTPRYLIKTRGQQVTLSCSPISGHRSVSWYQQTPGQGLQFLFEYFSETQRNKGNFPGRFSGRQFSNSRSEMNVSTLELGDSALYLCASSLGAGAEETQYFGPGTRLLVL.

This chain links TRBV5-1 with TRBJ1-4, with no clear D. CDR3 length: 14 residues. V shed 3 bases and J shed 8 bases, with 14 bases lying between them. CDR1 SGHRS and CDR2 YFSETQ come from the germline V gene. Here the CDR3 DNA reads TGCGCCAGCAGCTCCACGGGGTCGGGCGAAAAACTGTTTTTT. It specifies CASSSTGSGEKLFF.

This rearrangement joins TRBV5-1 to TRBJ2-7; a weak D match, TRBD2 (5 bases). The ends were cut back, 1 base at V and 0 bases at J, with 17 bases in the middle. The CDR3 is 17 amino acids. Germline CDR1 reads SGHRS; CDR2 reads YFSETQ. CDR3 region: CASSLPTAGYSSYEQYF. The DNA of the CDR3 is TGCGCCAGCAGCTTGCCGACTGCGGGTTACAGCTCCTACGAGCAGTACTTC.

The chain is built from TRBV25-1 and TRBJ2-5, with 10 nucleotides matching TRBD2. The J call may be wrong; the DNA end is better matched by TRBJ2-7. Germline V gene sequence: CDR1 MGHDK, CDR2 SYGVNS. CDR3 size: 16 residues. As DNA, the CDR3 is TGTGCCAGCAGTGAATCGCCGGGACTAGCGAGCTACGAGCAGTACTTC. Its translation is CASSESPGLASYEQYF.

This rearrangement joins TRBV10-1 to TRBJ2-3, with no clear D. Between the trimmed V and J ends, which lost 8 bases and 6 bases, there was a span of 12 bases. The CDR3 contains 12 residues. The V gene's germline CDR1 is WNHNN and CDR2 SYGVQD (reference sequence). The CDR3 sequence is CASGLVGDTQYF. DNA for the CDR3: TGCGCCAGCGGTCTCGTGGGGGATACGCAGTATTTT.

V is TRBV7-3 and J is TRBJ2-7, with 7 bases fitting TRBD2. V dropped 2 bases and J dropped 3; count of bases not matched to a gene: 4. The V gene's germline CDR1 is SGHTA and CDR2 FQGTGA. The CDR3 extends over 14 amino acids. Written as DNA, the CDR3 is TGTGCCAGCAGCTTAGCGGGGGTAAACTACGAGCAGTACTTC. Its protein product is CASSLAGVNYEQYF.

The CDR3 DNA sequence: TGTGCCAGTAGCACGACTAGCGGGACGGGGGAGCAGTACTTC. It specifies CASSTTSGTGEQYF. The rearrangement uses TRBV19 and TRBJ2-7, with 11 nucleotides matching TRBD2. V lost 6 bases to trimming and J lost 7 bases; unmatched junction nucleotides: 8. The CDR3 consists of 14 residues. The germline gives CDR1 LNHDA, CDR2 SQIVND (reference sequence).

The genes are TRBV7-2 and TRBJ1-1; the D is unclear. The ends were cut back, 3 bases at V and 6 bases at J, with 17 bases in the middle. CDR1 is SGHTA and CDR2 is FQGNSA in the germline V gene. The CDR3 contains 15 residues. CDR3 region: CASSFSVGPFAEAFF. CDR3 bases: TGTGCCAGCAGCTTTTCAGTTGGTCCGTTCGCTGAAGCTTTCTTT.

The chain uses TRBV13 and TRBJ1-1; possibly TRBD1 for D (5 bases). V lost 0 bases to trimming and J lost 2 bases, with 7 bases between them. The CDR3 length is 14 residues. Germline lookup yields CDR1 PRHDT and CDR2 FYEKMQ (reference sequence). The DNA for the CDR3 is TGTGCCAGCAGCTTAGGCAGGGAAAACACTGAAGCTTTCTTT. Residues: CASSLGRENTEAFF.

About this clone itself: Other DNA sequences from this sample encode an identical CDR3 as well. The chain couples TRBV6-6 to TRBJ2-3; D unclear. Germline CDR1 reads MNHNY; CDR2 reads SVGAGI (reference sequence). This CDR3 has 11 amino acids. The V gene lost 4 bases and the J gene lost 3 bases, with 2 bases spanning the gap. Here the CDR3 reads CASSLTDTQYF. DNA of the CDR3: TGTGCCAGCAGTTTGACAGATACGCAGTATTTT.

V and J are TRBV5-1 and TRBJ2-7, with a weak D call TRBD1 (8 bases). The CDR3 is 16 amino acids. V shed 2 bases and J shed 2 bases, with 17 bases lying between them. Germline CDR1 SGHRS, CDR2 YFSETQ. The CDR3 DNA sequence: TGCGCCAGCAGCTTATCCACAGGGGGAGGGACCTACGAGCAGTACTTC. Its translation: CASSLSTGGGTYEQYF. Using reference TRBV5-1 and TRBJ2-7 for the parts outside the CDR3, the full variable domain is KAGVTQTPRYLIKTRGQQVTLSCSPISGHRSVSWYQQTPGQGLQFLFEYFSETQRNKGNFPGRFSGRQFSNSRSEMNVSTLELGDSALYLCASSLSTGGGTYEQYFGPGTRLTVT.

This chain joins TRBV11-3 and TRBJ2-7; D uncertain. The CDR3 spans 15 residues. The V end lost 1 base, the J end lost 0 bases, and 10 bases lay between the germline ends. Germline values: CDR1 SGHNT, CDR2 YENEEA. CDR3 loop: CASSLGTASSYEQYF. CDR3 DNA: TGTGCCAGCAGCTTAGGGACGGCGAGCTCCTACGAGCAGTACTTC.

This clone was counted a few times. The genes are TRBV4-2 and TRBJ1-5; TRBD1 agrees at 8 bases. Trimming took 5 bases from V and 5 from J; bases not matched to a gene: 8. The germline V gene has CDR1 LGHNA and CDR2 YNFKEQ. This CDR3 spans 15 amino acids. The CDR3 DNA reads TGTGCCAGCAGCACGTGGACAGGGCGAGATCAGCCCCAGCATTTT. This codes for CASSTWTGRDQPQHF.

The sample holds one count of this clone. This CDR3 is CASSMRGAAYEQYF. The CDR3 region has the DNA TGTGCCAGTAGTATGCGGGGGGCGGCCTACGAGCAGTACTTC. V usage is TRBV19 and J usage is TRBJ2-7; TRBD2 matches at 8 bases. V lost 3 bases to trimming and J lost 2 bases; unmatched junction nucleotides: 3. Germline V gives CDR1 LNHDA, CDR2 SQIVND (reference sequence). This CDR3 region has 14 residues.

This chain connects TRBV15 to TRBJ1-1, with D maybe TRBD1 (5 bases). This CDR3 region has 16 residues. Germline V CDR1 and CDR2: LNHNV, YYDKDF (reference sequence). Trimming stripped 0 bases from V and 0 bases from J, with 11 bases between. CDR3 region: CATSRDLDSMNTEAFF. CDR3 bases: TGTGCCACCAGCAGAGATTTAGACAGCATGAACACTGAAGCTTTCTTT.